This T cell receptor beta chain was identified in a study of early T cells in non-severe SARS-CoV-2 infection. TCRdb reprocessed the 5' RACE reads with MiXCR, giving one entry per CDR3 protein. The sample has tens of thousands of distinct CDR3 sequences; approximately 6.2% are singletons. CDR3 size: 17 residues. V shed 7 bases, J shed 3 bases, and the junction held 17 bases outside the gene matches. This clonotype was seen repeatedly, ten times or more. The gene calls are TRBV12-3 or TRBV12-4 and TRBJ1-2; TRBD1 matches 7 bases. This sequence was found in an adult who was a healthcare worker with PCR-confirmed SARS-CoV-2 infection or an uninfected control (not recorded which). The source material was whole blood. This CDR3 reads CASKSQGVYGLDYGYTF. The CDR3 coding sequence is TGTGCCAGCAAGAGCCAGGGGGTCTACGGCTTAGACTATGGCTACACCTTC.